This is a list of T cell receptor beta chains from one sample in a study of regulatory T cells in long-lasting Graves disease. From the multiplex PCR reads, TCRdb called clonotypes with MiXCR, one entry per CDR3 protein. The sample records roughly 500,000 distinct CDR3 sequences, roughly 23% being singletons. The input for sequencing was peripheral blood mononuclear cells (PBMCs), taken when the disease was refractory, from a patient treated with antithyroid drugs. These receptors all come from a female donor with Graves disease. Both conserved end residues are part of each CDR3. The order of the fields is D gene, J gene, clone size, V gene, CDR3 DNA, CDR3 protein. A D gene is named only where the DNA matches it firmly. Rows may omit the clone size; those that give it use once, few, many or a size class.

d_call: .; j_call: TRBJ1-6; clone_size: many; v_call: TRBV12-3/TRBV12-4; cdr3_nt: TGTGCCAGCAGTTTCCAGGGTGCGGATTCACCCCTCCACTTT; cdr3_aa: CASSFQGADSPLHF
d_call: TRBD2; j_call: TRBJ2-1; clone_size: .; v_call: TRBV12-3/TRBV12-4; cdr3_nt: TGTGCCAGCAGTTTAGCCGCGGGAGATTACAATGAGCAGTTCTTC; cdr3_aa: CASSLAAGDYNEQFF
d_call: .; j_call: TRBJ1-1; clone_size: .; v_call: TRBV20-1; cdr3_nt: TGCAGTGCCCCATCCGGGCTCATGAACACTGAAGCTTTCTTT; cdr3_aa: CSAPSGLMNTEAFF
d_call: .; j_call: TRBJ1-1; clone_size: few; v_call: TRBV7-9; cdr3_nt: TGTGCCAGCAGTCAAGCGGGGGGCGGTTACACTGAAGCTTTCTTT; cdr3_aa: CASSQAGGGYTEAFF
d_call: TRBD2; j_call: TRBJ2-7; clone_size: many; v_call: TRBV6-1; cdr3_nt: TGTGCCAGCAGCCCGGCGGGAGCGGGAAACTACGAGCAGTACTTC; cdr3_aa: CASSPAGAGNYEQYF
d_call: TRBD1; j_call: TRBJ1-1; clone_size: .; v_call: TRBV10-3; cdr3_nt: TGTGCCATCAGTGTTGGGACAGGGGTGAGCACTGAAGCTTTCTTT; cdr3_aa: CAISVGTGVSTEAFF
d_call: TRBD1; j_call: TRBJ1-1; clone_size: .; v_call: TRBV19; cdr3_nt: TGTGCCAGTAGTATAGACCCCACAGGGGTGAACACTGAAGCTTTCTTT; cdr3_aa: CASSIDPTGVNTEAFF
d_call: .; j_call: TRBJ1-4; clone_size: .; v_call: TRBV20-1; cdr3_nt: TGCGGTGCTATGGGGGGGAATGAAAAACTGTTTTTT; cdr3_aa: CGAMGGNEKLFF
d_call: .; j_call: TRBJ2-5; clone_size: .; v_call: TRBV7-7; cdr3_nt: TGTGCTAGCAGCTTTGGACTTTTAGAGACCCAGTACTTC; cdr3_aa: CASSFGLLETQYF
d_call: .; j_call: TRBJ1-2; clone_size: .; v_call: TRBV20-1; cdr3_nt: TGCAGTGCTAGACCGGGGAGTGGGTATGGCTACACCTTC; cdr3_aa: CSARPGSGYGYTF
d_call: .; j_call: TRBJ2-3; clone_size: .; v_call: TRBV12-3/TRBV12-4; cdr3_nt: TGTGCCAGCAGTCTCTGGGGGCCCCGAGGAGATACGCAGTATTTT; cdr3_aa: CASSLWGPRGDTQYF
d_call: .; j_call: TRBJ2-7; clone_size: many; v_call: TRBV28; cdr3_nt: TGTGCCAGAGGGGAGGGGGACTCCTACGAGCAGTACTTC; cdr3_aa: CARGEGDSYEQYF
d_call: .; j_call: TRBJ2-6; clone_size: .; v_call: TRBV9; cdr3_nt: TGTGCCAGCAGCGTGGGACCGGGGCCGAGAGGGGCCAACGTCCTGACTTTC; cdr3_aa: CASSVGPGPRGANVLTF
d_call: .; j_call: TRBJ1-2; clone_size: many; v_call: TRBV20-1; cdr3_nt: TGCAGTGCTCAAGCGCATAGTGGCTATGGCTACACCTTC; cdr3_aa: CSAQAHSGYGYTF
d_call: TRBD1; j_call: TRBJ1-4; clone_size: few; v_call: TRBV7-2; cdr3_nt: TGTGCCAGCAGCTTAACGGGACAGGTAGCTAATGAAAAACTGTTTTTT; cdr3_aa: CASSLTGQVANEKLFF
d_call: .; j_call: TRBJ1-3; clone_size: .; v_call: TRBV24-1; cdr3_nt: TGTGCCACCAGTGGGGCATACGACTCTGGAAACACCATATATTTT; cdr3_aa: CATSGAYDSGNTIYF
d_call: .; j_call: TRBJ1-2; clone_size: few; v_call: TRBV19; cdr3_nt: TGTGCCAGTAGACGGACGGTCGGAGACGGCTACACCTTC; cdr3_aa: CASRRTVGDGYTF
d_call: .; j_call: TRBJ1-2; clone_size: few; v_call: TRBV7-2; cdr3_nt: TGTGCCAGCAGCCTTGAGGGGTGGGACTATGGCTACACCTTC; cdr3_aa: CASSLEGWDYGYTF
d_call: TRBD2; j_call: TRBJ2-5; clone_size: many; v_call: TRBV5-5; cdr3_nt: TGTGCCAGTAGTGGGACTAGCGGCCAAGAGACCCAGTACTTC; cdr3_aa: CASSGTSGQETQYF
d_call: TRBD2; j_call: TRBJ2-2; clone_size: .; v_call: TRBV19; cdr3_nt: TGTGCCAGTTTAGCGGGAGGGGCGGCCGGGGAGCTGTTTTTT; cdr3_aa: CASLAGGAAGELFF
d_call: TRBD2; j_call: TRBJ2-5; clone_size: few; v_call: TRBV5-1; cdr3_nt: TGCGCCAGCAGCCTGTCGACTAGCGGGAGTTTGGAGACCCAGTACTTC; cdr3_aa: CASSLSTSGSLETQYF
d_call: TRBD1; j_call: TRBJ1-2; clone_size: many; v_call: TRBV6-2/TRBV6-3; cdr3_nt: TGTGCCAGCAGTTACTACAGGGGATTCAACTATGGCTACACCTTC; cdr3_aa: CASSYYRGFNYGYTF
d_call: TRBD1; j_call: TRBJ1-2; clone_size: many; v_call: TRBV20-1; cdr3_nt: TGCAGTGCTGTCAAAGGGGGGACAGGGGACTATGGCTACACCTTC; cdr3_aa: CSAVKGGTGDYGYTF
d_call: .; j_call: TRBJ1-6; clone_size: many; v_call: TRBV27; cdr3_nt: TGTGCCAGCAGAGGAGGGGTTGTGAATTCACCCCTCCACTTT; cdr3_aa: CASRGGVVNSPLHF
d_call: TRBD1; j_call: TRBJ1-4; clone_size: few; v_call: TRBV6-1; cdr3_nt: TGTGCCAGCAGGGGACAGGGGGCGGTTGAAAAACTGTTTTTT; cdr3_aa: CASRGQGAVEKLFF
d_call: TRBD1; j_call: TRBJ2-7; clone_size: many; v_call: TRBV2; cdr3_nt: TGTGCCAGCTTCTACGGCGGACAGGGAAGCTCCTACGAGCAGTACTTC; cdr3_aa: CASFYGGQGSSYEQYF
d_call: .; j_call: TRBJ1-5; clone_size: many; v_call: TRBV5-6; cdr3_nt: TGTGCCAGCAGCTTGTTTCGGACAGCTAGCAATCAGCCCCAGCATTTT; cdr3_aa: CASSLFRTASNQPQHF
d_call: .; j_call: TRBJ2-7; clone_size: .; v_call: TRBV19; cdr3_nt: TGTGCCAGTAGAGGGGGGATCCACGAGCAGTACTTC; cdr3_aa: CASRGGIHEQYF
d_call: .; j_call: TRBJ1-2; clone_size: many; v_call: TRBV10-3; cdr3_nt: TGTGCCATCAGTGATAACTATGGCTACACCTTC; cdr3_aa: CAISDNYGYTF
d_call: .; j_call: TRBJ2-7; clone_size: .; v_call: TRBV3-1; cdr3_nt: TGTGCCAGCAGCCAAGAGCAGCCGGACGAGCAGTACTTC; cdr3_aa: CASSQEQPDEQYF
d_call: .; j_call: TRBJ1-5; clone_size: many; v_call: TRBV7-9; cdr3_nt: TGTGCCAGCAGCGAACAGGGAAAACAGCCCCAGCATTTT; cdr3_aa: CASSEQGKQPQHF